This TCR beta chain was profiled in a study of neurological immune-mediated disorders. General study findings and limits: Phylogenetic analysis grouped 18 of 34 multiple sclerosis patients' repertoires together, suggesting a possible repertoire signature.

This CDR3 is 14 amino acids long. V lost 2 bases, J lost 4 bases, and 2 bases stayed unmatched. Germline V gives CDR1 ENHRY, CDR2 SYGVKD. This clonotype was observed at least ten times. The antigen is unknown. TCRdb reanalysed the 5' RACE reads using MiXCR and keeps one entry per CDR3 protein. The table lists about 46,000 distinct CDR3 sequences, around 1.9% of them singletons, with 2% to 2.5% in the top ten. The chain employs TRBV10-3 and TRBJ1-5; 7 bases are a match to TRBD1. Sequencing was performed on PBMCs. The clonotype originates from a woman aged 40 to 50 with multiple sclerosis. CDR3 nucleotide sequence: TGTGCCATCAGTGAGGGGGACAGAAATCAGCCCCAGCATTTT. As protein: CAISEGDRNQPQHF.